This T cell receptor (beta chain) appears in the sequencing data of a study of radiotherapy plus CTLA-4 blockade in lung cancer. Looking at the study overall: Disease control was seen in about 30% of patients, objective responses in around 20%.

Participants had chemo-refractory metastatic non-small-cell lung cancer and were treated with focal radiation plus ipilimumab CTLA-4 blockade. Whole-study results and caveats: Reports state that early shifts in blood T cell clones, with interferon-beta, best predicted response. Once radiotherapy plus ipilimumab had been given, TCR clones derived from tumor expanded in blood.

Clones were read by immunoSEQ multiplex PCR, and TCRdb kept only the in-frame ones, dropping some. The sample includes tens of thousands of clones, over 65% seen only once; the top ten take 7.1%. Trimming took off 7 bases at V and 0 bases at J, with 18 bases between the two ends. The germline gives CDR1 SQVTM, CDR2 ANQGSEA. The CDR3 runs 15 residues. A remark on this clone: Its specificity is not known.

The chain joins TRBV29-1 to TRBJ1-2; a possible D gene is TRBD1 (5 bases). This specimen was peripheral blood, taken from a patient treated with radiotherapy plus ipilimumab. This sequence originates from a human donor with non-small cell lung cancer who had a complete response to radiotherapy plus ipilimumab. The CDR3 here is CSAQPGTGANYGYTF. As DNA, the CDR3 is TGCAGCGCCCAACCTGGGACGGGTGCTAACTATGGCTACACCTTC. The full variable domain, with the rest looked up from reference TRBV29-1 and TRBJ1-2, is SAVISQKPSRDICQRGTSLTIQCQVDSQVTMMFWYRQQPGQSLTLIATANQGSEATYESGFVIDKFPISRPNLTFSTLTVSNMSPEDSSIYLCSAQPGTGANYGYTFGSGTRLTVV.